Presented here are 2 T cell receptor beta chains from one specimen sequenced in a study of blood T cell repertoires in COVID-19. Method: immunoSEQ multiplex PCR; TCRdb's copy keeps in-frame clones and lacks some. Here the sample spans 110,000 to 150,000 clones, more than 75% being singletons. Sequenced sample: peripheral blood. All receptors derive from a man of 80 years or more with acute or convalescent COVID-19.

This clone came up a few times. The chain employs TRBV20-1 and TRBJ1-5; D remains unclear. This CDR3 contains 12 residues. In germline, CDR1 is DFQATT, CDR2 SNEGSKA (reference sequence). V lost 3 bases, J lost 5 bases, and 8 bases lay in between. The CDR3 bases are TGCAGTGCTAGTTCGGGTGATCAGCCCCAGCATTTT. It yields the protein CSASSGDQPQHF.

J is TRBJ1-2 and V is TRBV7-8; D ambiguous. The ends were cut back, 5 bases at V and 13 bases at J, with 8 bases in the middle. Germline values: CDR1 SGHVS, CDR2 FQNEAQ. The CDR3 totals 9 residues. The CDR3 spells CASSPPVTF. CDR3 coding DNA: TGTGCCAGCAGCCCTCCCGTCACCTTC.